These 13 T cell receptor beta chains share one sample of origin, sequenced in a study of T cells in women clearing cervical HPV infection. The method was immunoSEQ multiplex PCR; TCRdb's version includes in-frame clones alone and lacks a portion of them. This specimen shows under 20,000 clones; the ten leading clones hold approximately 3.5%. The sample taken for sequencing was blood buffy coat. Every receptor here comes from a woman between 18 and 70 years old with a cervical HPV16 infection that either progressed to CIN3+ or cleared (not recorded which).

The CDR3 sequence is CASSRTQGAGGNTIYF. The sequenced part of the CDR3 DNA is TGCGCCAGCAGCCGGACGCAGGGGGCCGGTGGAAACACC. This rearrangement joins TRBV4-1 to TRBJ1-3; 8 nucleotides align to TRBD1. The read terminates 3 residues ahead of where the CDR3 ends, so the germline J gene completes it. Germline CDR1 is MGHRA and CDR2 is YSYEKL. The CDR3 is 16 residues long. V gave up 4 bases and J gave up 3 bases; unmatched junction bases: 8.

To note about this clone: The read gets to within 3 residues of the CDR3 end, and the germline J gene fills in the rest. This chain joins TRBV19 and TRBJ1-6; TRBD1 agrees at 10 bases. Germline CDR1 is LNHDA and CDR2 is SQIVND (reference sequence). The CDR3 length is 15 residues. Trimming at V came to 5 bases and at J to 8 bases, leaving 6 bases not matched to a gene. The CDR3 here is CASSDRDRGYSPLHF. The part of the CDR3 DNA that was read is TGTGCCAGTAGTGACCGGGACAGGGGTTATTCACCC.

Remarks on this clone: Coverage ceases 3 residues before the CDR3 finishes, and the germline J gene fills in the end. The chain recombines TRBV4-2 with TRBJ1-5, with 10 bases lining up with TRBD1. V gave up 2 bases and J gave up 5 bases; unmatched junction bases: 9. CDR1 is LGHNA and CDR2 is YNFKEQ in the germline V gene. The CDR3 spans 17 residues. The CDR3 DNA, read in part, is TGTGCCAGCAGCCAATACGGGACAGGGGAGATGGATCAGCCC. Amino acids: CASSQYGTGEMDQP. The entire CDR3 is CASSQYGTGEMDQPQHF.

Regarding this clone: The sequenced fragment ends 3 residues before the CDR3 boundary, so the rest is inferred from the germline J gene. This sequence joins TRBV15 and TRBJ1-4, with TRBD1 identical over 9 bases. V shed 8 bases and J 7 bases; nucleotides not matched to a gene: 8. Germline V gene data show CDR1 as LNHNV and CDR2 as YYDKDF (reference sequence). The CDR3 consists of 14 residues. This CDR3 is CATSHRGRGEKLFF. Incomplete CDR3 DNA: TGTGCCACCTCTCACAGGGGGCGCGGTGAAAAA.

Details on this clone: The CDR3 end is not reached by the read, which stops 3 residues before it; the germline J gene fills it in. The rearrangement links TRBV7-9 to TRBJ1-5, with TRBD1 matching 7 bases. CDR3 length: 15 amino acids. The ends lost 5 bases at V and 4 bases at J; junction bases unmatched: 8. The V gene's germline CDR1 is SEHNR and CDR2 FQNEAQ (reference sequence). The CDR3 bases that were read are TGTGCCAGCAGCCCGTCCGAGACAGGGAATCAGCCC. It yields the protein CASSPSETGNQP. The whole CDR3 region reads CASSPSETGNQPQHF.

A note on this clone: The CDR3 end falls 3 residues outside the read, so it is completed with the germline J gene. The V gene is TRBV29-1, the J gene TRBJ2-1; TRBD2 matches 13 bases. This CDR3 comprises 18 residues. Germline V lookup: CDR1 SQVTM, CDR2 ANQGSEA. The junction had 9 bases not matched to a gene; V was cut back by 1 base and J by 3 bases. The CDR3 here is CSVEVQGTSGMIYNEQFF. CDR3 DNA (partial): TGCAGCGTTGAAGTCCAAGGGACTAGCGGGATGATCTACAATGAG.

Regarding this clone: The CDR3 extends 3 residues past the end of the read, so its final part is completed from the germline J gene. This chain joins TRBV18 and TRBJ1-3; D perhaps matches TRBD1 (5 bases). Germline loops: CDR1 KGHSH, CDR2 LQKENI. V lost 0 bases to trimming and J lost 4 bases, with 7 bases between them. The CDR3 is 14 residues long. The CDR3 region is CASSPPPGGNTIYF. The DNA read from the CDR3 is TGTGCCAGCTCACCACCGCCAGGGGGAAACACC.

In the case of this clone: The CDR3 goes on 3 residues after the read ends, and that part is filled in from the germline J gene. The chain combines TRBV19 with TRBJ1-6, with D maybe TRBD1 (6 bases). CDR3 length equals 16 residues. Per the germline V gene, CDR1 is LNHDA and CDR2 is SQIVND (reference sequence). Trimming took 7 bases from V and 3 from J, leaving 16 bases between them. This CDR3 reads CASTDRKRIYNSPLHF. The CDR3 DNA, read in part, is TGTGCCAGTACCGACAGGAAAAGGATCTATAATTCACCC. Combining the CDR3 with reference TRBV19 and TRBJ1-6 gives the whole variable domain DGGITQSPKYLFRKEGQNVTLSCEQNLNHDAMYWYRQDPGQGLRLIYYSQIVNDFQKGDIAEGYSVSREKKESFPLTVTSAQKNPTAFYLCASTDRKRIYNSPLHFGNGTRLTVT.

CDR3 loop: CASSSGTAVVGEQYF. The CDR3 DNA, read in part, is TGCGCCAGCAGCTCCGGGACAGCGGTAGTTGGCGAG. This chain uses TRBV5-1 with TRBJ2-7; TRBD1 matches at 7 bases. The CDR3 end falls 3 residues outside the read, so it is completed with the germline J gene. This CDR3 contains 15 residues. Germline CDR1 and CDR2: SGHRS and YFSETQ. Trimming removed 3 bases from V and 6 bases from J; junction bases left unmatched: 12.

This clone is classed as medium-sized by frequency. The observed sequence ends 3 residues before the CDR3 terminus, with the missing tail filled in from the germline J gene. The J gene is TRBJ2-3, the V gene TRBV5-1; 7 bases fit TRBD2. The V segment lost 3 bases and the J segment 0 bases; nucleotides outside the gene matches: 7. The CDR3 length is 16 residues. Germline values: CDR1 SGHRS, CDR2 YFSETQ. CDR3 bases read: TGCGCCAGCAGCTCCCGGGACTACCCAAGCACAGATACG. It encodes CASSSRDYPSTDT. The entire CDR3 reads CASSSRDYPSTDTQYF.

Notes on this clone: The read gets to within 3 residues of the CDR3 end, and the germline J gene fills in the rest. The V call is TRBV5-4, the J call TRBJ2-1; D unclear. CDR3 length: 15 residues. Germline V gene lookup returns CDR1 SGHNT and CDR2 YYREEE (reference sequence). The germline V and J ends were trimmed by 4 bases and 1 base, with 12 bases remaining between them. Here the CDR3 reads CASSETADSYNEQFF. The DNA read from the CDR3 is TGTGCCAGCAGCGAAACGGCGGATTCCTACAATGAG.

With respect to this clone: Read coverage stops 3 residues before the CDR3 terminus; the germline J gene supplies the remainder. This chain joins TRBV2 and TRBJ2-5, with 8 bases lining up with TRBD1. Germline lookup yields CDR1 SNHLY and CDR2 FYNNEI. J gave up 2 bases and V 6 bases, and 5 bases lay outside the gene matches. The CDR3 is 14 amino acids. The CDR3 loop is CASRWDRSQETQYF. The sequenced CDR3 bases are TGTGCCAGCAGATGGGACAGGAGTCAAGAGACC.

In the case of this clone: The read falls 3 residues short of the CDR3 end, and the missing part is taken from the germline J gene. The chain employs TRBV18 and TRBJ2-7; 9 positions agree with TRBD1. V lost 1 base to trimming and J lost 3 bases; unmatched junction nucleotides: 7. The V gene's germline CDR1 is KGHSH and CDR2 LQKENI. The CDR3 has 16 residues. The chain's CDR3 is CASSPRMGQGRYEQYF. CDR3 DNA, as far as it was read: TGTGCCAGCTCACCACGTATGGGACAGGGACGCTACGAG.